Described below is a single TCR beta chain sequence and its context. Its antigen is unidentified. This entry is derived from a study of shared clonotypes between healthy human individuals. Study-wide results and limits: Although depth was large, rarefaction showed that sequencing of the sorted subsets was incomplete.

Profiling relied on immunoSEQ multiplex PCR, and the TCRdb table lists in-frame clones only, not all of them. The data show some 2.1 million clones, 85% to 95% seen once. Germline trimming cut 7 bases from V and 5 bases from J; bases unmatched to any gene: 12. CDR1 and CDR2 (germline): SEHNR, FQNEAQ (reference sequence). CDR3 length: 16 residues. Only CD45RO-negative cells positively selected for CCR7 counted as naive CD8 cells, so terminally differentiated effector memory CD45RA+ cells were excluded. The sequencing sample was made of naive CD8+ T cells sorted from blood. The TCR comes from a man aged 18-30 years in good health. This chain links TRBV7-9 with TRBJ2-5; TRBD1 matches 11 bases. CDR3 DNA sequence: TGTGCCAGCAATCCTCCTGGACAGGGGGCATGGGAGACCCAGTACTTC. Translated: CASNPPGQGAWETQYF.